This entry lists 23 T cell receptor beta chains sequenced from one sample in a study of vaccination effects on CD4 cells after COVID-19. Prior to sequencing, the ViraFEST assay stimulated PBMC with viral peptide pools, which expanded the antigen-specific CD4+ T cells. Culture lasted under 13 days before CD4+ T cell isolation. SARS-CoV-2 infected the person between March and December 2020, as confirmed by PCR. TCRdb keeps only in-frame clones here, not all; method: immunoSEQ multiplex PCR. This sample carries tens of thousands of clones, approximately 72% of them seen once, and the ten largest clones take about 29%. These receptors are not linked to any known antigen. The sequencing used CD4+ T cells from PBMCs cultured with a peptide pool, collected before COVID-19 vaccination. The receptors originated from a human donor who had a prior SARS-CoV-2 infection.

The J gene is TRBJ2-2, the V gene TRBV12-3 or TRBV12-4; 7 nucleotides agree with TRBD2. Trimming removed 10 bases from V and 5 bases from J; junction bases left unmatched: 4. The length of the CDR3 is 12 residues. For the CDR3, the DNA is TGTGCCACCGGGGGGAGAACCGGGGAGCTGTTTTTT. Encoded protein: CATGGRTGELFF.

The J gene is TRBJ1-1, the V gene TRBV6-6; the D is unclear. Trimming took 7 bases from V and 7 from J, leaving 10 bases between them. The germline CDR1 and CDR2 sequences are MNHNY and SVGAGI (reference sequence). The CDR3 covers 11 residues. CDR3 in DNA: TGTGCCAGCATCGGGCCGGGTGAAGCTTTCTTT. Its protein is CASIGPGEAFF.

The chain couples TRBV6-5 to TRBJ1-3; no firm D call. Trimming removed 2 bases at V and 3 bases at J, with 8 bases between. CDR3 length equals 14 residues. Germline loops: CDR1 MNHEY, CDR2 SVGAGI. The CDR3 is CASSYEEFGNTIYF. The DNA for the CDR3 is TGTGCCAGCAGTTACGAGGAGTTTGGAAACACCATATATTTT.

The CDR3 nucleotides read TGTGCCATCGGGGGTCGGGAGAACTCAGATACGCAGTATTTT. Translated, it gives CAIGGRENSDTQYF. The chain couples TRBV10-3 to TRBJ2-3, with D perhaps TRBD2 (6 bases). Germline lookup yields CDR1 ENHRY and CDR2 SYGVKD. Trimming took off 8 bases at V and 4 bases at J, with 16 bases between the two ends. The CDR3 runs 14 residues.

This chain links TRBV9 with TRBJ1-1; D gene unclear. Trimming shortened V by 4 bases and J by 3 bases, and 10 bases separated the two germline ends. The germline gives CDR1 SGDLS, CDR2 YYNGEE. The CDR3 is 13 residues long. The CDR3 nucleotides read TGTGCCAGCAGCCTACGACTTGACACTGAAGCTTTCTTT. Encoded protein: CASSLRLDTEAFF.

The V and J genes are TRBV2 and TRBJ2-7; 12 nucleotides agree with TRBD2. J was trimmed by 2 bases and V by 6 bases; bases with no gene match: 5. Germline assignment: CDR1 SNHLY and CDR2 FYNNEI. The CDR3 sequence is 15 residues long. Here the CDR3 DNA reads TGTGCCAGCAGGCAAGCTAGCGGGGGGGCCTACGAGCAGTACTTC. Residues: CASRQASGGAYEQYF. Drawing the rest from reference TRBV2 and TRBJ2-7, the complete variable domain is EPEVTQTPSHQVTQMGQEVILRCVPISNHLYFYWYRQILGQKVEFLVSFYNNEISEKSEIFDDQFSVERPDGSNFTLKIRSTKLEDSAMYFCASRQASGGAYEQYFGPGTRLTVT.

The V gene is TRBV7-3, the J gene TRBJ1-2, with TRBD1 identical over 8 bases. Losses at the gene ends were 5 bases for V and 4 bases for J; bases not matched to a gene: 9. CDR1 and CDR2 (germline): SGHTA, FQGTGA. The CDR3 sequence is 15 residues long. CDR3 residues: CASSPGGGQGYGYTF. The CDR3 DNA is TGTGCCAGCAGCCCAGGGGGCGGGCAGGGCTATGGCTACACCTTC. Complete variable domain (other parts from reference TRBV7-3 and TRBJ1-2): GAGVSQTPSNKVTEKGKYVELRCDPISGHTALYWYRQSLGQGPEFLIYFQGTGAADDSGLPNDRFFAVRPEGSVSTLKIQRTERGDSAVYLCASSPGGGQGYGYTFGSGTRLTVV.

The chain is built from TRBV19 and TRBJ1-1, with TRBD1 identical over 7 bases. The length of the CDR3 is 13 residues. V dropped 3 bases and J dropped 4; count of bases not matched to a gene: 2. Germline CDR1 LNHDA, CDR2 SQIVND (reference sequence). DNA for the CDR3: TGTGCCAGTAGTATTAGGGGGCCCACTGAAGCTTTCTTT. The encoded protein is CASSIRGPTEAFF.

This chain uses TRBV9 with TRBJ2-5; maybe TRBD1 (5 bases). The germline CDR1 and CDR2 sequences are SGDLS and YYNGEE. Trimming cost V 0 bases and J 2 bases, with 11 bases left between them. The CDR3 contains 15 residues. CDR3 sequence: CASSVVGATQETQYF. The CDR3 DNA follows: TGTGCCAGCAGCGTAGTTGGGGCCACACAAGAGACCCAGTACTTC.

The J gene is TRBJ2-6, the V gene TRBV5-1, with D perhaps matching TRBD1 or TRBD2 (5 bases each). This CDR3 has 16 amino acids. V gave up 4 bases and J gave up 0 bases, with 11 bases separating them. The V gene's germline CDR1 is SGHRS and CDR2 YFSETQ. Here the CDR3 DNA reads TGCGCCAGCAGCGGGGACGTTAGCTCTGGGGCCAACGTCCTGACTTTC. Its protein product is CASSGDVSSGANVLTF.

The V gene is TRBV5-1, the J gene TRBJ2-5, with 8 bases aligning to TRBD1. Per the germline V gene, CDR1 is SGHRS and CDR2 is YFSETQ. V shed 7 bases and J 2 bases; nucleotides not matched to a gene: 7. The CDR3 spans 14 residues. CDR3 loop: CASRRWTGQETQYF. CDR3 DNA sequence: TGCGCCAGCCGACGATGGACAGGGCAAGAGACCCAGTACTTC.

The gene calls are TRBV19 and TRBJ2-5, with 8 bases identical to TRBD2. Trimming cost V 3 bases and J 0 bases; bases outside gene matches: 9. CDR1 is LNHDA, CDR2 SQIVND, per germline (reference sequence). The CDR3 length is 17 residues. The CDR3 DNA follows: TGTGCCAGTAGTATCGACCGGGGGGGGGAGTACCAAGAGACCCAGTACTTC. Residues: CASSIDRGGEYQETQYF.

This sequence joins TRBV6-1 and TRBJ1-2; TRBD1 is a possible D gene (6 bases). The germline V gene has CDR1 MNHNS and CDR2 SASEGT. This CDR3 has 14 amino acids. Between the trimmed V and J ends, which lost 3 bases and 4 bases, there was a span of 12 bases. The CDR3 nucleotides read TGTGCCAGCAGTGAGGCCAGGGGCCCCTATGGCTACACCTTC. Amino acid sequence: CASSEARGPYGYTF.

This chain links TRBV5-4 with TRBJ1-4; 9 bases align to TRBD1. The V segment lost 5 bases and the J segment 1 base; nucleotides outside the gene matches: 3. CDR3 length equals 15 residues. Germline V gene lookup returns CDR1 SGHNT and CDR2 YYREEE (reference sequence). DNA for the CDR3: TGTGCCAGCAGGAGACAGGGGGGAACTAATGAAAAACTGTTTTTT. This encodes CASRRQGGTNEKLFF.

The table lists this clone with a few counts. The chain has TRBV2 and TRBJ1-6; D is unclear. In germline, CDR1 is SNHLY, CDR2 FYNNEI. The length of the CDR3 is 14 residues. Trimming shortened V by 1 base and J by 5 bases, and 6 bases separated the two germline ends. CDR3 sequence (DNA): TGTGCCAGCAGTGAAGGGTACAATAATTCACCCCTCCACTTT. It specifies CASSEGYNNSPLHF.

The rearrangement links TRBV11-1 to TRBJ2-7, with 10 bases lining up with TRBD1. Germline V lookup: CDR1 SGHAT, CDR2 FQDESV (reference sequence). The CDR3 length is 13 residues. Trimming removed 8 bases from V and 3 bases from J; junction bases left unmatched: 4. This chain's CDR3 is CASSRDRGYEQYF. Written as DNA, the CDR3 is TGTGCCAGCTCCCGGGACAGGGGCTACGAGCAGTACTTC.

CDR3 sequence reads: CASSLAHPASGGGGELFF. CDR3 DNA: TGTGCCAGCAGCTTAGCCCATCCGGCTAGCGGGGGTGGCGGGGAGCTGTTTTTT. This rearrangement joins TRBV7-6 to TRBJ2-2; TRBD2 aligns across 10 bases. With V trimmed by 0 bases and J by 7 bases, 11 bases remained unmatched. CDR1 is SGHVS, CDR2 FNYEAQ, per germline. This CDR3 is built from 18 residues.

This clone has only a few counts. In DNA, the CDR3 is TGTGCCAGCAGCCAAGCAGGGCCCACTTCCCCTGGGGCCAACGTCCTGACTTTC. Translating gives CASSQAGPTSPGANVLTF. V and J are TRBV3-1 (or the pseudogene TRBV3-2) and TRBJ2-6; TRBD1 is a possible D gene (5 bases). The CDR3 length is 18 residues. The germline V and J ends were trimmed by 1 base and 2 bases, with 15 bases remaining between them. Germline CDR1 reads LGHDT; CDR2 reads YNNKEL (reference sequence).

The V call is TRBV2, the J call TRBJ2-1; TRBD2 matches 9 bases. Trimming removed 9 bases from V and 10 bases from J; junction bases left unmatched: 13. The CDR3 is made up of 14 amino acids. Germline assignment: CDR1 SNHLY and CDR2 FYNNEI. CDR3 residues: CASQLAGGPREQFF. DNA of the CDR3: TGTGCCAGTCAACTGGCGGGAGGGCCCCGGGAGCAGTTCTTC.

The chain recombines TRBV6-5 with TRBJ2-7, with a weak D call TRBD1 (6 bases). V lost 6 bases, J lost 0 bases, and 12 bases lay in between. Germline CDR1 is MNHEY and CDR2 is SVGAGI. This CDR3 contains 14 residues. The CDR3, as DNA: TGTGCCAGCAGCCTACAGGGTTACTCCTACGAGCAGTACTTC. Translated, it gives CASSLQGYSYEQYF.

This chain uses TRBV7-3 with TRBJ2-1, with D tentatively TRBD1 (8 bases). V was trimmed by 5 bases and J by 1 base, leaving 27 bases between them. Germline assignment: CDR1 SGHTA and CDR2 FQGTGA. The CDR3 runs to 20 residues. The CDR3 loop reads CASSPSQGGNQGVSYNEQFF. CDR3 in DNA: TGTGCCAGCAGCCCATCACAGGGGGGGAACCAGGGGGTTTCCTACAATGAGCAGTTCTTC.

This clone is medium-sized. The chain links TRBV11-1 to TRBJ2-3; a weak D match, TRBD2 (5 bases). The CDR3 has 15 residues. V was cut by 7 bases and J by 1 base, with 15 bases left in between. CDR1 and CDR2 from the germline V gene are SGHAT and FQDESV (reference sequence). The CDR3 is CASTRQVGGTDTQYF. The CDR3 DNA sequence: TGTGCCAGCACACGTCAGGTGGGAGGCACAGATACGCAGTATTTT.

This chain connects TRBV9 to TRBJ2-7, with unresolved D. The germline gives CDR1 SGDLS, CDR2 YYNGEE. V lost 2 bases and J 0 bases, leaving 9 bases between the germline ends. There are 14 residues in the CDR3. The CDR3, as DNA: TGTGCCAGCAGCGTGACTCCATCCTCCTACGAGCAGTACTTC. Translation gives CASSVTPSSYEQYF.